This entry is about one TCR beta chain. Its specific antigen is unknown. There are no base qualities to consult, and no much larger clone falls within one base. The data were obtained in a study of Ad26.COV2.S vaccination and SARS-CoV-2 variants (dated by TCRdb to about 2021). With respect to the entire study: Donors in the vaccine arm were drawn from COV1001, a phase I-IIa trial of Ad26.COV2.S in healthy adults that was multicentre, randomized, double-blind and placebo-controlled. Investigators remained blinded to trial group allocation during experiments and outcome assessment. Ad26.COV2.S was administered intramuscularly at a dose of 5x10^10 or 1x10^11 viral particles, either as one shot or as two shots given 56 days apart. Trial participants were randomized into five groups of five: low-dose or high-dose Ad26.COV2.S given once or twice, or placebo on both occasions. TCRbeta repertoire sequencing was used to assess the specificity and breadth of SARS-CoV-2-reactive T cell receptors after Ad26.COV2.S vaccination. The TCR-sequenced set comprised around 30 samples: some 19 Ad26.COV2.S vaccine recipients, 5 placebo recipients and 8 SARS-CoV-2 convalescent individuals. Overall results and qualifications from the work: After vaccination, substantial breadth of spike-specific CD8+ and CD4+ T cell responses was reported. Ad26.COV2.S recipients had higher spike-specific TCR breadth than placebo recipients (P = 0.0014). It was noted by the authors that total T cell responses may have been underestimated by the TCR breadth and depth analyses. The study was not powered to compare responses between vaccine doses or regimens. Vaccine and placebo recipients had comparable non-spike TCR breadth, which fits with the vaccine containing only spike.

The immunoSEQ Assay was the method used to sequence TCRbeta CDR3 regions. After extraction, genomic DNA underwent amplification by bias-controlled multiplex PCR, followed by high-throughput sequencing. Processing in the source paper ran as follows. Collapsing and filtering of sequences were performed to quantify the absolute abundance of each unique TCRbeta CDR3 region. T cell fraction was estimated by normalizing TCRbeta template counts to usable DNA, which was measured by amplifying reference genes present in all nucleated cells. Repertoire TCRs were annotated as SARS-CoV-2-specific by exact matching of V gene, CDR3 amino acid sequence and J gene to a known reactive TCR set. The reference SARS-CoV-2 TCR set was obtained from MIRA and was filtered for enrichment in COVID-19-positive ImmuneCODE repertoires, whereby public or cross-reactive TCRs were removed. Using the MIRA antigens, annotated TCRs were further analysed by specific ORF or by position within an ORF. Breadth was defined as the number of annotated unique rearrangements divided by the total number of unique productive rearrangements, and depth was defined as the summed frequency of the annotated unique rearrangements. Two-sided Wilcoxon rank-sum tests were applied when comparing TCR breadth between groups. Entries here come from immuneACCESS through TCRdb and include only in-frame sequences with V and J called. Some clones fail to appear in such tables; in the studies checked, an unresolved V gene covers under half of the shortfall, and the cause of the remainder is unknown. V and J calls and clone size follow that table, whereas D and trimming were derived from the DNA. In this sample the table shows 400,000 or so clones, around nine tenths of which occur a single time. Clones ranked in the top ten supply more than 3% of the sample.

Interpreted using the paper, the treatment or condition label stands for: around 19 received Ad26.COV2.S at low or high dose, single or two shots; about five received placebo; per-sample allocation not given. Repertoires of vaccine and placebo recipients were sequenced from samples taken on day 63 after the first injection. Between 29 July and 7 August 2020, Cohort 1b enrolled 25 adults aged 18-55 years at one site in Boston, USA. Ad26.COV2.S consisted of a replication-incompetent adenovirus type 26 vector by which a prefusion-stabilized SARS-CoV-2 spike protein from the original Wuhan strain was expressed. V and J lose 0 bases and 3 bases, and a span of 14 bases separates them. Spanning cysteine to phenylalanine, the CDR3 consists of 16 amino acids. Only CDR3 DNA remains: 48 bases, in frame from the first base. Sequences SGHAT (CDR1) and FQNNGV (CDR2) are obtained from the germline V gene.

The chain uses TRBV11-2 and TRBJ1-2; the D gene is perhaps TRBD1, on 6 matching bases. The sequence was obtained from a person aged 18-65 years who received the Ad26.COV2.S COVID-19 vaccine or a placebo. The source material was peripheral blood, sampled in a trial of Ad26.COV2.S vaccine versus placebo. This receptor carries the CDR3 CASSLDQWGADYGYTF. The DNA sequence follows: TGTGCCAGCAGCTTAGATCAGTGGGGGGCGGACTATGGCTACACCTTC.